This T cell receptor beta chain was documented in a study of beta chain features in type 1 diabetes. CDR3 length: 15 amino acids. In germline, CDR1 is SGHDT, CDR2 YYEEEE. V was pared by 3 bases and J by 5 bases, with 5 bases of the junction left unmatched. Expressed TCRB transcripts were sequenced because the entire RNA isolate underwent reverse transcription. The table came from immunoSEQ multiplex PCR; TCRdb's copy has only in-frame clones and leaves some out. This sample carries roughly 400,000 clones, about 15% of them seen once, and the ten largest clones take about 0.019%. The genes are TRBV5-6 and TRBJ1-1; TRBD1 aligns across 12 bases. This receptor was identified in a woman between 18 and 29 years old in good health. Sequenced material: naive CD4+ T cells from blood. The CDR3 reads CASSWGQGAWTEAFF. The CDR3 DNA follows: TGTGCCAGCAGCTGGGGACAGGGGGCATGGACTGAAGCTTTCTTT. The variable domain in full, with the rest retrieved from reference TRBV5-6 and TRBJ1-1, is DAGVTQSPTHLIKTRGQQVTLRCSPKSGHDTVSWYQQALGQGPQFIFQYYEEEERQRGNFPDRFSGHQFPNYSSELNVNALLLGDSALYLCASSWGQGAWTEAFFGQGTRLTVV.